This is a list of T cell receptor beta chains from one sample in a study of T cell therapy after organ transplantation. These receptors have no known antigen. TCRdb's table, derived via immunoSEQ multiplex PCR, lists solely in-frame clones and lacks some. The repertoire has 15,000 to 20,000 clones, about four fifths of them found once; the top ten carry 9.2%. The sequencing here drew on CD8+ T cells from blood, taken after autologous CMV-specific T cell therapy. The receptors were gathered from a human patient who had received a solid organ transplant and had CMV disease. Some T cells may be transferred from the graft donor. Both conserved end residues are part of each CDR3. A D gene is named only where the DNA matches it firmly. Rows give clone size only sometimes, using once, few, many, or a class for an expanded clone.

v_gene	abundance	j_gene	d_gene	CDR3nt	CDR3aa
TRBV2	NA	TRBJ2-7	TRBD1	TGTGCCAGCAGTGGTACAGGGGATGTACCCTACGAGCAGTACTTC	CASSGTGDVPYEQYF
TRBV11-2	NA	TRBJ1-2	TRBD1	TGTGCCAGCAGCCCCCCCGACGGACAGGGGGCCCCAGGGGGCTACACCTTC	CASSPPDGQGAPGGYTF
TRBV7-2	NA	TRBJ2-7	NA	TGTGCCAGCAGCTCGTCCCCGGGACCATTGTACGAGCAGTACTTC	CASSSSPGPLYEQYF
TRBV18	NA	TRBJ2-7	NA	TGTGCCAGCTCACCCGTCACCACAGGGAGCTCCTACGAGCAGTACTTC	CASSPVTTGSSYEQYF
TRBV5-1	NA	TRBJ2-2	TRBD2	TGCGCCAGCAGCAAGAAGCCGGGACTAGCGGGTGCCGGGGAGCTGTTTTTT	CASSKKPGLAGAGELFF
TRBV29-1	medium-sized	TRBJ2-7	TRBD2	TGCAGCGTTGAGGCTAGCGGGGGGTACGAGCAGTACTTC	CSVEASGGYEQYF
TRBV4-3	NA	TRBJ2-3	NA	TGCGCCAGCAGCCAAGATGTAACCGAAAGGGGCACAGATACGCAGTATTTT	CASSQDVTERGTDTQYF
TRBV9	NA	TRBJ1-2	NA	TGTGCCAGCAGCGTACGGGATAACTATGGCTACACCTTC	CASSVRDNYGYTF
TRBV5-1	NA	TRBJ2-7	TRBD1	TGCGCCAGCAGCAGCAACAGGGGGCCCTACGAGCAGTACTTC	CASSSNRGPYEQYF
TRBV27	NA	TRBJ2-1	NA	TGTGCCAGCAGTCCCGCCCCGACAGGATACAATGAGCAGTTCTTC	CASSPAPTGYNEQFF
TRBV7-3	NA	TRBJ1-6	NA	TGTGCCAGCAGCTTAGGGGCCCGACTGTTAAATTCACCCCTCCACTTT	CASSLGARLLNSPLHF
TRBV7-6	NA	TRBJ2-7	TRBD2	TGTGCCAGCAGCTTAAGCGGGACGGGCGGCGAGCAGTACTTC	CASSLSGTGGEQYF
TRBV6-5	NA	TRBJ2-7	TRBD1	TGTGCCAGCAGCTATGACAGGGGTGCCTACGAGCAGTACTTC	CASSYDRGAYEQYF
TRBV2	few	TRBJ1-1	NA	TGTGCCAGCAGTGGCCCGGTGACAACAATGAACACTGAAGCTTTCTTT	CASSGPVTTMNTEAFF
TRBV4-1	NA	TRBJ2-3	TRBD2	TGCGCCAGCAGCCATTTAGCGGGGGGGCCGGGAAATACGCAGTATTTT	CASSHLAGGPGNTQYF
TRBV5-1	NA	TRBJ1-2	NA	TGCGCCAGCAGCTTGAATAGGGAATCTGGCTACACCTTC	CASSLNRESGYTF
TRBV6-5	NA	TRBJ2-7	TRBD2	TGTGCCAGCAGTTACTCTAGCGGGGGAGAGCAGTACTTC	CASSYSSGGEQYF
TRBV27	NA	TRBJ2-7	TRBD1	TGTGCCAGCAGTTTAATAGGGACAGGGTCGAAAGAGCAGTACTTC	CASSLIGTGSKEQYF
TRBV5-4	NA	TRBJ1-1	NA	TGTGCCAGCAGCTTGGGAACCGTGTCGAACACTGAAGCTTTCTTT	CASSLGTVSNTEAFF
TRBV10-3	NA	TRBJ1-4	NA	TGTGCCATCAGTGGGGAAAATGAAAAACTGTTTTTT	CAISGENEKLFF
TRBV4-3	NA	TRBJ1-1	NA	TGCGCCAGCAGCCACCTCACCCTAAGGGAAGCTTTCTTT	CASSHLTLREAFF
TRBV5-1	NA	TRBJ1-2	NA	TGCGCCAGCAGCCTCCGACAGCCAGTTCTCCCTAACTATGGCTACACCTTC	CASSLRQPVLPNYGYTF
TRBV29-1	NA	TRBJ2-7	NA	TGCAGCGCCGGAACAGGGCTGTCCTACGAGCAGTACTTC	CSAGTGLSYEQYF
TRBV10-3	few	TRBJ1-1	NA	TGTGCCATCAGCGGAGGGATTCGGACTGAAGCTTTCTTT	CAISGGIRTEAFF
TRBV6-6	NA	TRBJ2-7	NA	TGTGCCAGCAGTTACGGGTGGAAATACGAGCAGTACTTC	CASSYGWKYEQYF
TRBV30	NA	TRBJ2-2	TRBD2	TGTGCCTGGGAAGGTGACGGGACTAGCGGGAGCTGGAACACCGGGGAGCTGTTTTTT	CAWEGDGTSGSWNTGELFF
TRBV6-5	NA	TRBJ1-1	TRBD1	TGTGCCAGCAGTTATCGGGACAGGGGGTTGAACACTGAAGCTTTCTTT	CASSYRDRGLNTEAFF
TRBV27	once	TRBJ2-7	TRBD2	TGTGCCAGCAGTTTTGGACTAGCGTTAGGCGAGCAGTACTTC	CASSFGLALGEQYF
TRBV19	NA	TRBJ2-2	TRBD1	TGTGCCAGTACGGGACCGGGGGGACAGGGGCCCACCGGGGAGCTGTTTTTT	CASTGPGGQGPTGELFF
TRBV29-1	NA	TRBJ2-7	NA	TGCAGCGCCCTGGTAGGGGTCGGTTACGAGCAGTACTTC	CSALVGVGYEQYF